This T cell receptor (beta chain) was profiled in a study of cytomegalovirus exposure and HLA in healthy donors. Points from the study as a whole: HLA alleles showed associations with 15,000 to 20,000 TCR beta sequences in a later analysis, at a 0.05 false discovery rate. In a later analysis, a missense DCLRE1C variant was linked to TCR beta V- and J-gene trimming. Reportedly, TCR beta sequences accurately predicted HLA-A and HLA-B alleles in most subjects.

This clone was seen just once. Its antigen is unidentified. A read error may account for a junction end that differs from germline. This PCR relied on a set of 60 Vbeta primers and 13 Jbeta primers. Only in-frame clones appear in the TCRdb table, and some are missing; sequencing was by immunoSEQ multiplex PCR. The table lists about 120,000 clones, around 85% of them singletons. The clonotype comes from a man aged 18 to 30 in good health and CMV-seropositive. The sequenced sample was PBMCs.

The CDR3 DNA sequence: TGTTCCAGCAGCTTAGTGGCGGGTATCGGCTACGAGCAGTACTTC. This codes for CSSSLVAGIGYEQYF. The rearrangement uses TRBV7-9 and TRBJ2-7; D is perhaps TRBD2 (5 bases). Per germline, CDR1 SEHNR and CDR2 FQNEAQ (reference sequence). The CDR3 length is 15 residues.